The T cell receptor beta chain under discussion was sequenced for a study of T-cell memory formation after mild COVID-19. TCR alpha and TCR beta cDNA libraries carrying sample barcodes and UMIs were produced by 5'RACE using constant-segment primers. TCRdb called the 5' RACE reads again in MiXCR, with one record for every CDR3 protein. This sample carries approximately 290,000 distinct CDR3 sequences, roughly a fifth of them seen once, and the ten largest clones take over 20%. This TCR came from a man aged 18 to 35 who had mild COVID-19 (a few samples of this study predate the infection). Cell type and time point are not known. The sequencing sample was made of PBMCs or a T cell subset sorted from them (not recorded which).

As DNA, the CDR3 is TGTGCCAGCGGGATGGGCGTCTCTGGAAACACCATATATTTT. Translation gives CASGMGVSGNTIYF. The V call is TRBV2, the J call TRBJ1-3; D unresolved. The CDR3 sequence is 14 residues long. Germline values: CDR1 SNHLY, CDR2 FYNNEI. Trimming took off 8 bases at V and 0 bases at J, with 11 bases between the two ends.